The T cell receptor beta chain described here comes from a study of shared clonotypes between healthy human individuals. Here immunoSEQ multiplex PCR was the method, and the copy in TCRdb shows in-frame clones only, minus some. The top ten hold under 0.15% of the sample, which has roughly 2.6 million clones, just over 90% seen once. Into CD45RA+ naive and CD45RA-negative memory subsets, the CD4+ cells were split. Germline CDR1 MNHEY, CDR2 SVGAGI. Trimming removed 2 bases from V and 0 bases from J, with 8 bases in between. This CDR3 is built from 16 residues. Specimen: naive CD4+ T cells sorted from blood. Subset: CD45RA+ positively selected. The source of this sequence is a young man in good health. This chain connects TRBV6-5 to TRBJ1-6; D is ambiguous. This chain's CDR3 is CASSYGSSSYNSPLHF. CDR3 in DNA: TGTGCCAGCAGTTACGGCAGCAGCTCCTATAATTCACCCCTCCACTTT.